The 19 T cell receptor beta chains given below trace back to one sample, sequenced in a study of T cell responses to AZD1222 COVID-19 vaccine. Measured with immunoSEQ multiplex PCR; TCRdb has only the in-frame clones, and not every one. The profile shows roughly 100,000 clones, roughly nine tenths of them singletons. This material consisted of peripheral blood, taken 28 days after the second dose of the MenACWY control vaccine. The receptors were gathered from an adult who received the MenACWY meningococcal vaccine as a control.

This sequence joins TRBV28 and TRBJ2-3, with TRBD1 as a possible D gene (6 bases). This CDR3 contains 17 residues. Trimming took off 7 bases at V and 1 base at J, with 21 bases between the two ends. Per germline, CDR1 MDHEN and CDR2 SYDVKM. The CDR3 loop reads CASITGGLLQGTDTQYF. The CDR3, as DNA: TGTGCCAGCATTACTGGGGGCTTACTCCAGGGCACAGATACGCAGTATTTT.

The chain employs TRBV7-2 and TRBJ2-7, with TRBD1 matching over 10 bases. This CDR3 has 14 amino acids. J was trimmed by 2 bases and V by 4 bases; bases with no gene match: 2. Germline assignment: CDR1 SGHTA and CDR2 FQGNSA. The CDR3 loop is CASSSGQGAYEQYF. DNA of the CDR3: TGTGCCAGCAGCTCTGGACAGGGGGCCTACGAGCAGTACTTC.

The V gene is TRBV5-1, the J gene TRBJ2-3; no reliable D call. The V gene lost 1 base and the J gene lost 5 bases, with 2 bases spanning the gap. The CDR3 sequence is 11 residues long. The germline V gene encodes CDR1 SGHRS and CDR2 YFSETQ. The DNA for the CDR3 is TGCGCCAGCAGCTTGCAAGATACGCAGTATTTT. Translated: CASSLQDTQYF.

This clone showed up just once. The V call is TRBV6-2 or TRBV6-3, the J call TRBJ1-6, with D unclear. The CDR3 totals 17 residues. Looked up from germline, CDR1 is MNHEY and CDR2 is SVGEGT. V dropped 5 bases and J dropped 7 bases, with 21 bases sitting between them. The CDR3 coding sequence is TGTGCCAGCAGTGACCCCGTTCACTTCGAATACAATTCACCCCTCCACTTT. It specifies CASSDPVHFEYNSPLHF.

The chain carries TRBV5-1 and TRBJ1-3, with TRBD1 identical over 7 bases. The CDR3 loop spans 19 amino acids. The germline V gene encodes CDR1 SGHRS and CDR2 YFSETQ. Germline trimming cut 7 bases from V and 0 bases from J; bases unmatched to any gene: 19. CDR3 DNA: TGCGCCAGCCCCTGTAGGGGACAGTTACGTCCCCTCTCTGGAAACACCATATATTTT. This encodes CASPCRGQLRPLSGNTIYF.

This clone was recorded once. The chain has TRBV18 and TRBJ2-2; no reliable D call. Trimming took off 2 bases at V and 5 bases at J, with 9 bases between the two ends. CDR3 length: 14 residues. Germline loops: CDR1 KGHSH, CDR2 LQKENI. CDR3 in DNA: TGTGCCAGCTCACCAACGAAGGGAACCGGGGAGCTGTTTTTT. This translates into CASSPTKGTGELFF.

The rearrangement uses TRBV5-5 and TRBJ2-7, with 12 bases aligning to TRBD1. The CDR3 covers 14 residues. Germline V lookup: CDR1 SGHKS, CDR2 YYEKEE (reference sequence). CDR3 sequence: CASNDGTGGVEQYF. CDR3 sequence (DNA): TGTGCATCGAACGACGGGACAGGGGGCGTTGAGCAGTACTTC.

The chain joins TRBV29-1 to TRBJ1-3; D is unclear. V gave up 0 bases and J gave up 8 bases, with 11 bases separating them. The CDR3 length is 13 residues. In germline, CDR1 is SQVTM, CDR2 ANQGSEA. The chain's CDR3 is CSVEDRKGDTIYF. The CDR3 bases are TGCAGCGTTGAAGATCGGAAGGGAGACACCATATATTTT.

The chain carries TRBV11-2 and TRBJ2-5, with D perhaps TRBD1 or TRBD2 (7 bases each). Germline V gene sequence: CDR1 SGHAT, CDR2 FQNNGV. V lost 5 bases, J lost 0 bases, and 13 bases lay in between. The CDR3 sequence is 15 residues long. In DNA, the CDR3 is TGTGCCAGCAGCCCCAGGGGGGGCTACCAAGAGACCCAGTACTTC. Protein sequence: CASSPRGGYQETQYF. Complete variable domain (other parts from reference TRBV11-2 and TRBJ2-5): EAGVAQSPRYKIIEKRQSVAFWCNPISGHATLYWYQQILGQGPKLLIQFQNNGVVDDSQLPKDRFSAERLKGVDSTLKIQPAKLEDSAVYLCASSPRGGYQETQYFGPGTRLLVL.

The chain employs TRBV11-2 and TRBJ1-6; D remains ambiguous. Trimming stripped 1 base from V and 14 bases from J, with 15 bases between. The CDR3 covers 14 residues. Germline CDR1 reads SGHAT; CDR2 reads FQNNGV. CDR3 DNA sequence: TGTGCCAGCAGCTTAGCCGGGAGCCTTGTCACCCTCCACTTT. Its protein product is CASSLAGSLVTLHF.

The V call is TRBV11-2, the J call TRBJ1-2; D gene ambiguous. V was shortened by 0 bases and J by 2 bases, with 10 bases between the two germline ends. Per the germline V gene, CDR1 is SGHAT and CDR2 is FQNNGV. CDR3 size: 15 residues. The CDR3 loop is CASSLDWQHNYGYTF. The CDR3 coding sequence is TGTGCCAGCAGCTTAGATTGGCAGCACAACTATGGCTACACCTTC.

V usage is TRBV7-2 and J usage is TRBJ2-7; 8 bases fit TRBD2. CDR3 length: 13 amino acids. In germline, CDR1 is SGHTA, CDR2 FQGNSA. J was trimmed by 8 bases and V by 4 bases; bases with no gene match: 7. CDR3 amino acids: CASSSGLADKQYF. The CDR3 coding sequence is TGTGCCAGCAGCTCAGGACTAGCCGACAAGCAGTACTTC.

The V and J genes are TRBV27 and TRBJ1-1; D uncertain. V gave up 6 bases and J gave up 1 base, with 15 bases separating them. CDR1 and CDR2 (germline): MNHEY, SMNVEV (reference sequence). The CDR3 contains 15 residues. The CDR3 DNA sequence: TGTGCCAGCAGCTCGACCCAGAGACGGAACACTGAAGCTTTCTTT. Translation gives CASSSTQRRNTEAFF.

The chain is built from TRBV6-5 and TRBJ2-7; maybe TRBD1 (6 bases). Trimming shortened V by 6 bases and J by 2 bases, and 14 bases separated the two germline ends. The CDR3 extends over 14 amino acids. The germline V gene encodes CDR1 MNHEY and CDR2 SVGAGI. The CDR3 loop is CASRSDRPPYEQYF. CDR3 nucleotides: TGTGCCAGCAGGTCGGACAGACCGCCCTACGAGCAGTACTTC.

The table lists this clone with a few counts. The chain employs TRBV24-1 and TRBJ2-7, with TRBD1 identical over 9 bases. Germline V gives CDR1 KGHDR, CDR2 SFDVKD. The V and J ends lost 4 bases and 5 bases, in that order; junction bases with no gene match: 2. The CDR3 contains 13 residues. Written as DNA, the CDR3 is TGTGCCACCAGTGAGGGGACAGGGAACGAGCAGTACTTC. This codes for CATSEGTGNEQYF.

In DNA form, the CDR3 reads TGTGCCAGCAGCGCCCGATTAGATACGCAGTATTTT. This gives the protein CASSARLDTQYF. The chain couples TRBV7-2 to TRBJ2-3, with D unresolved. The germline CDR1 and CDR2 sequences are SGHTA and FQGNSA. CDR3 length: 12 residues. The V and J ends lost 5 bases and 5 bases respectively, with 8 bases between them.

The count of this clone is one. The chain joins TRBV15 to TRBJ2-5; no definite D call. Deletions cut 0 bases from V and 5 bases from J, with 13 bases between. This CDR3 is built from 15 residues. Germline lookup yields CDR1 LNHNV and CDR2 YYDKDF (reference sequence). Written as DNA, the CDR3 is TGTGCCACCAGCAGAGATGGGAAAGGTCTGGAGACCCAGTACTTC. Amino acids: CATSRDGKGLETQYF.

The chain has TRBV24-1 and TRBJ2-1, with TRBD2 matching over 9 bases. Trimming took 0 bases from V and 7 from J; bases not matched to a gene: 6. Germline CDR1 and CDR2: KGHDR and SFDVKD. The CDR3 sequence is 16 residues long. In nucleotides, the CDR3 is TGTGCCACCAGTGATTTGGGGCGGGGGGGCCGAAATGAGCAGTTCTTC. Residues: CATSDLGRGGRNEQFF.

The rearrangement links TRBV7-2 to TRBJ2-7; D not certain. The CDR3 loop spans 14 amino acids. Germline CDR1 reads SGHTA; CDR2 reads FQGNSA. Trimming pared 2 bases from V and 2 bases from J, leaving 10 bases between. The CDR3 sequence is CASSLSRSTYEQYF. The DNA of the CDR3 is TGTGCCAGCAGCTTATCCAGGTCCACCTACGAGCAGTACTTC.